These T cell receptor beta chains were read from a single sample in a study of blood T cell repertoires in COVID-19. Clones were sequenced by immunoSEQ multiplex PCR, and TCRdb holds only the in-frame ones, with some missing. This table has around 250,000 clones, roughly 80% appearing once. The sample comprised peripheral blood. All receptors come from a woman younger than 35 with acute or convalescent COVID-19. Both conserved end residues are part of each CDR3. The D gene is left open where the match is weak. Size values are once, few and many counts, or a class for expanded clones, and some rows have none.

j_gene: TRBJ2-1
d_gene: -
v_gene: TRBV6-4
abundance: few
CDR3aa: CASEPLAGLGHEQFF
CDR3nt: TGTGCCAGCGAACCTTTGGCAGGGTTGGGCCATGAGCAGTTCTTC

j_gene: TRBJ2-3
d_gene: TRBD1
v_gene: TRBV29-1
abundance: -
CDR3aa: CSVEGTGTDTQYF
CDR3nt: TGCAGCGTTGAAGGGACAGGGACAGATACGCAGTATTTT

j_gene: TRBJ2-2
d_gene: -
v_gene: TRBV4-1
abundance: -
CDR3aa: CASSPQVAGTNTGELFF
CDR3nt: TGCGCCAGCAGCCCCCAAGTAGCAGGGACGAACACCGGGGAGCTGTTTTTT

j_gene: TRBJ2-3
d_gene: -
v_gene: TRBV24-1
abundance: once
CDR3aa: CATGDSGRSADTQYF
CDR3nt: TGTGCCACCGGGGACAGCGGGAGATCGGCAGATACGCAGTATTTT

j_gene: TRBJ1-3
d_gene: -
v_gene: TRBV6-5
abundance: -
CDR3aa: CASSPAGGNTIYF
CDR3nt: TGTGCCAGCAGCCCCGCGGGGGGAAACACCATATATTTT

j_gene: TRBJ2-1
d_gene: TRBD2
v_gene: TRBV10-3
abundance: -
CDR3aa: CAISESGGVYNEQFF
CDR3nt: TGTGCCATCAGTGAGTCGGGGGGGGTGTACAATGAGCAGTTCTTC

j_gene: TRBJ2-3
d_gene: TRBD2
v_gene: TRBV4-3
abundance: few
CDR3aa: CASSQGYKLAGRADTQYF
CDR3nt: TGCGCCAGCAGCCAAGGCTACAAGCTAGCGGGACGGGCAGATACGCAGTATTTT

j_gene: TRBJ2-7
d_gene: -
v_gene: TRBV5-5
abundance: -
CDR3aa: CASSLDYNHEQYF
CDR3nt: TGTGCCAGCAGCCTGGACTACAACCACGAGCAGTACTTC

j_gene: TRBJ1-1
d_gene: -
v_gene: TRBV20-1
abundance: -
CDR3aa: CSASRADEAFF
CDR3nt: TGCAGTGCTAGCAGGGCAGATGAAGCTTTCTTT

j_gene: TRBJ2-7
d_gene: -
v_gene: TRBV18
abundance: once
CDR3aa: CASSLPDSYEQYF
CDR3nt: TGTGCCAGCTCACTGCCGGACAGCTACGAGCAGTACTTC

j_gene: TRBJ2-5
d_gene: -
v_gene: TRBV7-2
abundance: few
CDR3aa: CASSLGPRGETQYF
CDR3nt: TGTGCCAGCAGCTTAGGCCCTAGGGGAGAGACCCAGTACTTC

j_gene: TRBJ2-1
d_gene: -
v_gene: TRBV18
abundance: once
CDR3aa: CASSPAGLEQFF
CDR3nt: TGTGCCAGCTCACCAGCGGGACTTGAGCAGTTCTTC

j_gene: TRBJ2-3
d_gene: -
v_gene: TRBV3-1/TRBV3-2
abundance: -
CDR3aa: CASSQYAADTQYF
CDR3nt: TGTGCCAGCAGCCAATACGCGGCAGATACGCAGTATTTT

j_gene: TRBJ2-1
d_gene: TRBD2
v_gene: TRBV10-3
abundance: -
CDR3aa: CAISGSSGLAGAYEQFF
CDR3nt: TGTGCCATCAGTGGTAGTAGCGGACTAGCGGGAGCATATGAGCAGTTCTTC

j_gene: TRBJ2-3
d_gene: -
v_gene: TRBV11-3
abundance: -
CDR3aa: CASSLGHRVGDTQYF
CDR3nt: TGTGCCAGCAGCTTAGGTCACAGGGTCGGAGATACGCAGTATTTT